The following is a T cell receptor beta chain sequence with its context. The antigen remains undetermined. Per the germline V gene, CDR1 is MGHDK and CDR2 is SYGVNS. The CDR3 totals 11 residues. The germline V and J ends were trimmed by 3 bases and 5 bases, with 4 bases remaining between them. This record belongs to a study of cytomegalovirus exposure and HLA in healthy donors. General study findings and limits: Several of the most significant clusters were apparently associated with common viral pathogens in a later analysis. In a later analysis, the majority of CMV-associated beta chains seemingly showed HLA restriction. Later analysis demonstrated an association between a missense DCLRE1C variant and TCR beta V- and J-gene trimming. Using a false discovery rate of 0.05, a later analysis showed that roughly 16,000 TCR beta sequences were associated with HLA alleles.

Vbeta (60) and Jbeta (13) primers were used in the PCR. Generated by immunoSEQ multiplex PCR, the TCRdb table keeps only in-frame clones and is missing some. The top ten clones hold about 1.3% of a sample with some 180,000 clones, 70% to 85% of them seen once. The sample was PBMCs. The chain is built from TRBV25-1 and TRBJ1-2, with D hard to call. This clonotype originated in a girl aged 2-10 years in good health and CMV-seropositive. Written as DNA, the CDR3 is TGTGCCAGCAGTGAGGCATATGGCTACACCTTC. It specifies CASSEAYGYTF.